This TCR beta chain was documented in a study of tumor and adjacent non-tumor tissue in lung cancer. Study-wide background: The patients, approximately 9 men and about 5 women, were about 30 to 76 with stage I to III disease. Samples averaged approximately 3.9 million productive TCRbeta reads each.

Whole-study findings and limits: Tumor repertoires had a smaller top 100 clone share than normal lung.

No cell sorting was done before RNA was extracted from the tissue. The library came from three nested PCR rounds adapted from ARM-PCR protocols. TCRdb processed the multiplex PCR reads anew with MiXCR; each CDR3 protein has one entry. Counted here are about 75,000 distinct CDR3 sequences, 60% to 85% occurring once; the ten biggest clones make up around 12%. This CDR3 region has 11 residues. CDR1 is DFQATT, CDR2 SNEGSKA, per germline (reference sequence). As for this clonotype: Its antigen is still unknown. An end of the junction does not agree with germline; a read error may underlie this.

The receptor was derived from a woman between 45 and 65 years old with non-small cell lung cancer. V gene TRBV20-1 combines with J gene TRBJ2-5; D remains unclear. The sample consisted of lung tumor tissue. CDR3 sequence: CSASRTRAQYF. The CDR3 DNA reads TGCAGTGCTAGTAGAACAAGGGCCCAATACTTC.